This T cell receptor (beta chain) derives from a study of identical twins. The CDR3 has 12 residues. The V end was cut by 4 bases, the J end by 4 bases, with 8 bases between. Germline CDR1 is KGHSH and CDR2 is LQKENI. This clonotype was recorded many times. One entry per CDR3 protein, called by TCRdb with MiXCR from the 5' RACE reads. The sample lists about 700,000 distinct CDR3 sequences, 5.5% to 6.5% occurring once. The rearrangement joins TRBV18 to TRBJ2-7; no reliable D call. Sequencing input: naive T cells sorted from blood. The source is a man in his late teens or twenties in good health. The CDR3: CASSLSVYEQYV. The CDR3 DNA reads as TGTGCCAGCTCACTTTCCGTTTACGAGCAGTACGTC.